The sequence of this TCR beta chain was determined in a study of blood T cell repertoires in COVID-19. Study background: Both acute and convalescent COVID-19 samples were obtained from the United States, Italy and Spain. T cells, B-cell-depleted T cells, or PBMCs supplied cDNA or gDNA.

In the study's own analysis: Reference gene primer amplification in the assay estimated nucleated cell counts. The protocol was immunoSEQ multiplex PCR, while the TCRdb copy is restricted to in-frame clones and leaves out a portion. V and J calls plus clone size are reproduced from that table; the DNA served to infer D and trimming. This table has around 68,000 clones, 80% to 90% appearing once. J was trimmed by 6 bases and V by 0 bases; bases with no gene match: 5. Germline assignment: CDR1 SGHAT and CDR2 FQNNGV. The CDR3 has 17 amino acids. The TCR was taken from a human donor in a cohort sampled during active COVID-19. The sample consisted of peripheral blood. The J gene is TRBJ2-1, the V gene TRBV11-2; 13 positions match TRBD2. Written as DNA, the CDR3 is TGTGCCAGCAGCTTAGAACGACTAGCGGGAGGCCCCAATGAGCAGTTCTTC. Its translation: CASSLERLAGGPNEQFF.